Sequencing of this TCR beta chain was carried out in a study of cytomegalovirus exposure and HLA in healthy donors (dated by TCRdb to about 2017). Broadly, across the study: In an earlier analysis of approximately 640 of the donors, around 300 Gb of sequence data and 117 million unique TCR beta sequences from 180 million or so T cells were reported. Around 300 gigabases of sequencing data and tens of millions of unique TCR sequences were included in an early release covering about 600 HLA-typed donors. Of the approximately 400 genotyped donors, approximately 82% fell in the genetic ancestry cluster associated with self-reported Caucasian donors. The study aimed to test whether cataloging public T cell receptors could reveal signatures of past pathogen exposure. The T cell repertoires of some 700 subjects were profiled by immunosequencing and related to cytomegalovirus serostatus. Besides the first cohort of roughly 640 subjects, a separate validation cohort made up of over 95 different subjects was used. High-throughput TCR immunosequencing, statistical association of individual TCRs with disease status, and machine learning were combined to predict cytomegalovirus infection status. In a later analysis, previously published TCR beta repertoires from several hundred donors were re-analyzed and high-resolution HLA genotyping was added so that TCR occurrence patterns could be studied. Rather than using new phenotypic data, the later analysis identified candidate immune exposures from TCR beta sequences and from how often those sequences occurred across donors. An earlier analysis of 587 of the donors used high-throughput TCR beta sequencing to judge whether each TCR beta V gene segment behaved as functional or pseudogenic. Donor age, sex, ethnicity and CMV serostatus were collected together with the repertoire data. A later genetic analysis took genome-wide SNP genotypes for about three fifths of the roughly 700 donors and used that subset as a discovery cohort. All discovery cohort repertoires had been generated using a single sequencing platform. HLA typing covered class I and class II loci at four-digit resolution. Typing coverage differed by locus: A, B, C, DRB1 and DQB1 were typed in about 629-640 donors, DQA1 in 522, DPA1 in some 600, and DPB1 in roughly 470. A handful of DR-DQ haplotypes were treated as single units for association and clustering because of strong linkage in the cohort. On average, over 200,000 unique TCR beta nucleotide sequences were sequenced per donor among a few hundred genotyped donors of the cohort, with about 17% of those sequences being non-productive.

The cohort was made up of about 610 healthy bone marrow donors. At the time of sampling, every cohort member was nominally healthy, though immune exposures that went unrecorded were likely present. The donor was CMV seropositive and was included in the group of approximately 300 seropositive cohort members. Every donor gave a peripheral blood sample, and the peripheral blood mononuclear cells from that sample were used for TCR beta sequencing. Genomic DNA was extracted from the blood cell samples with the Qiagen DNeasy Blood Extraction Kit. The library was built by means of the immunoSEQ multiplex PCR assay. The multiplex PCR relied on a mix of 60 forward primers for TCR Vbeta segments and 13 reverse primers for TCR Jbeta segments. Amplification of the CDR3 region of rearranged TCR beta genes was performed with a multiplex PCR assay on genomic DNA. The amplified TCR beta libraries were sequenced on the Illumina HiSeq System as 87-base-pair reads. In the paper's pipeline: A later analysis tallied around 80 million unique TCR beta chains across the 550 to 850 repertoires, and approximately 9.9 million of those chains were shared by two or more donors. Raw reads were error-corrected and collapsed into unique sequences by a nearest-neighbor algorithm in which closely related sequences were merged to remove PCR and sequencing errors. Alignment of CDR3 sequences to IMGT reference sequences was used to assign V, D and J gene segments. For a sequence to be retained, at least a six-nucleotide match to both a V gene segment and a J gene segment was required. A rearrangement counted as productive if the CDR3 had no stop codons and remained in frame with V and J, and every other rearrangement counted as non-productive. CDR3 was defined by IMGT convention, running from the second conserved V-encoded cysteine to the conserved J-encoded phenylalanine. The earlier analysis of 450 to 750 of the donors excluded any sequence lacking an unambiguous match to a single V gene segment. An earlier analysis of fewer than 750 of the donors called V segments functional above 56.7% productive rearrangements and segregating when the between-donor standard deviation exceeded 5%. To diagnose cytomegalovirus status from the catalog of TCR beta chain sequences, a statistical classification framework was built. A later analysis assigned V and J genes by comparing TCR nucleotide sequences with IMGT/GENE-DB human TR gene sequences. The TCRdist pipeline was used in a later analysis to assign CDR3 sequences and most-parsimonious VDJ recombination scenarios. In a later analysis, each TCR beta chain was defined by its CDR3 amino acid sequence together with its V-gene family, and reads without a unique V-gene family were excluded. In a later analysis, around 600 highly shared, low-generation-probability nucleotide sequences were removed to address suspected cross-contamination and a sequencing artifact. In a later analysis, a clonal expansion index was calculated for each public chain from normalized within-repertoire ranks of inferred template counts. In a later analysis, generation probabilities were computed using a VDJ recombination model fitted to out-of-frame rearrangements, and the results were checked against IGoR. In a later analysis, TCR-TCR, TCR-HLA and TCR-CMV co-occurrence was scored with hypergeometric tests, and a repertoire-size bias correction was applied to TCR pairs. In a later analysis, false discovery rates were estimated by permuting HLA or CMV assignments 20 times. In a later analysis, co-occurring TCRs were grouped using DBSCAN, with TCRdist sequence similarity added in when clustering inside HLA-allele-positive subsets. Co-occurrence clustering excluded repertoires with fewer than 30,000 or more than 120,000 public chains, plus five with anomalous nucleotide sharing. TCRdb took this table from immuneACCESS and kept in-frame rearrangements with V and J called. Such tables lack part of the clones; where checked against another copy, unresolved V genes explain under half of the gap, and the rest is unexplained. V and J calls and clone size are those listed in that table; D and trimming were worked out from the DNA. For this sample the table gives about 300,000 clones, of which just over 85% were detected only once. The biggest ten clones account for around 3.7% of the sample.

From a lookup of the germline V gene (reference sequence), CDR1 and CDR2 are SEHNR and FQNEAQ. The CDR3 runs 13 amino acids, cysteine and phenylalanine included. The only DNA kept is the CDR3, 39 bases in frame from the first base. V is pared back by 3 bases and J by 1 base, with 7 bases lying between the germline termini. Here is what the overall study found, with its caveats: Correlated functional status among segregating V segments might reflect linkage disequilibrium, but an unknown experimental factor could not be ruled out. When HLA alleles, especially DR and DQ, strongly co-occurred, attributing TCR associations to individual alleles was difficult. The classifier was reported to diagnose cytomegalovirus status with high specificity and sensitivity in both the original cohort and the validation cohort. A group of highly shared sequence variants was considered likely to be a technical artifact of the sequencing pipeline. In a later analysis, HLA-associated TCR beta chains were found to be more clonally expanded and to have lower generation probabilities than equally common non-associated chains. Across donors, most TCR sequences were observed very rarely, whereas some public TCRs were present in many individuals. In a later genetic analysis, a missense DCLRE1C variant was associated with V-gene and J-gene trimming of TCR beta chains, and the association was replicated in an independent cohort. A total of 150 or so TCR beta chains were listed by the study as associated with cytomegalovirus. Three of the identified cytomegalovirus-associated TCR beta chains were confirmed in vitro to be specific for cytomegalovirus antigens. According to a later analysis, TCR association rates differed among HLA loci, with DRB1 alleles showing the most associated TCRs and HLA-C alleles showing the fewest. A later analysis found that most CMV-associated TCR beta chains appeared HLA-restricted, with HLA associations seemingly driven largely by CMV exposure. Specific HLA alleles were associated with 15,000 to 20,000 TCR beta sequences at a false discovery rate of 0.05 in a later analysis. CMV serostatus was the only immune exposure information available for the cohort. The authors suggested that the approach could potentially be extended to other disease states and immunological phenotypes. In this cohort, only TCR beta chains were sequenced, and detectable features were limited by the absence of alpha or paired-chain data. The presence/absence analyses assumed that sequencing depth was roughly uniform across donors, and that assumption may not be true. Because counts were too low, some 17 rarely observed V segments, including chromosome 9 orphons, were excluded from the earlier analysis of some 590 of the donors. In a later genetic analysis, fewer N-insertions in productive TCRs were reported among donors in an Asian-associated ancestry cluster than the approximately 710-donor mean. According to a later analysis, parvovirus B19, influenza, CMV and Epstein-Barr virus appeared linked to several top co-occurrence clusters. An earlier analysis of several hundred of the donors showed that most TCR beta V segments appeared in productive rearrangements either about 87% or about 30% of the time, which broadly matched IMGT annotations. A further reported finding was that TCR beta sequences accurately predicted the HLA-A and HLA-B alleles for most subjects in the first cohort. HLA typing was unavailable for some donors at each locus, so association tests used only the typed subset. Some IMGT-functional V segments, including TRBV6-2 and TRBV6-3, could not be distinguished by the 87-base-pair reads and were therefore excluded.

About this clone: Its binding antigen is unknown. Nothing much larger sits one base from this clone, and base qualities are not available.

Sequenced input: PBMCs. The chain links TRBV7-9 with TRBJ2-7; a confident D gene designation cannot be given. This clonotype was obtained from a man aged 35 to 55 in good health and CMV-seropositive. This receptor has the CDR3 CASSFAVSYEQYF. DNA sequence: TGTGCCAGCAGCTTTGCAGTGTCCTACGAGCAGTACTTC.